This TCR beta chain originates from a study of OX40 agonist ivuxolimab in advanced cancers. Some background on the complete study: Ivuxolimab was a fully human IgG2 agonistic monoclonal antibody targeting the costimulatory receptor OX40 (CD134). Patients were allowed to have had prior anti-PD-1, anti-PD-L1 or anti-CTLA-4 therapy, and 40% of the dose-escalation patients had previously received checkpoint inhibitors. The point of sequencing TCRbeta in the periphery was to test whether ivuxolimab changed TCR sequence diversity and drove clonal T-cell expansion. Partial responses occurred in three dose-escalation patients, of whom one had hepatocellular carcinoma and two had cutaneous melanoma. Among the roughly 52 dose-escalation patients, around 20 had hepatocellular carcinoma, roughly 15 melanoma, 9 renal cell carcinoma and 9 head and neck cancer. In the dose-escalation cohort, 65% to 90% of patients were male, and the mean age was roughly 60 years, with a range of about 23 to 90. The paper covers the monotherapy dose-escalation part of the phase I ivuxolimab trial, which included N of about 56 patients. Intravenous ivuxolimab was administered to patients every 2 weeks at six dose levels: 0.01, 0.1, 0.3, 1.5, 3 and 10 mg/kg. Broad study findings and their caveats: Antigen specificity was not determined for the clonally expanded peripheral T cells. In the 0.1-3.0 mg/kg groups, partial responders were among the patients with the lowest normalized peripheral clonal expansion, particularly in CD8+ T cells. After ivuxolimab, expanded clones were on average more numerous among CD8+ T cells than among CD4+ T cells. Low levels of normalized T-cell clonal expansion were also shown by some nonresponding patients. At doses of 0.1 to 3.0 mg/kg, clonal expansion of both CD4+ and CD8+ T cells in blood was seen between baseline and week 6.

Patients with a history of autoimmune disease or receiving systemic immunosuppression were excluded from the trial. Peripheral blood for TCR sequencing was drawn from every dose cohort at baseline, at cycle 4 day 1 and at cycle 7 day 1. Samples came from an open-label, multicenter, first-in-human phase I dose-escalation trial of ivuxolimab. The trial enrolled adults with locally advanced or metastatic head and neck squamous cell, hepatocellular, melanoma or renal cell carcinoma. Before TCR sequencing, CD4+ T cells and CD8+ T cells from peripheral blood were sorted into separate populations. For sequencing of the TCRbeta CDR3 region, genomic DNA was extracted from the sorted cells. The immunoSEQ Assay was used for sequencing of TCRbeta CDR3 regions. The source is immuneACCESS, and TCRdb retained only in-frame sequences with V and J called. Part of the clones is not carried over; for the studies checked, unresolved V genes explain less than half of this, and the remainder is unexplained. Counted in this sample were roughly 100,000 clones; roughly 91% of them appeared once. The top ten clones comprise around 0.28% of the sample.

As concerns this clone: Its antigen is unknown. Base qualities are not at hand, and no much larger clone is one base apart.

As encoded in the germline V gene, CDR1 is SNHLY while CDR2 is FYNNEI. From the cysteine through the phenylalanine, the CDR3 covers 15 amino acids. The entry retains the CDR3 DNA only, 45 bases that are in frame from base 1. Trimming accounts for 6 bases at V and 0 bases at J, while the number of junction bases matched to no gene is 4. The starting material was CD4+ or CD8+ T cells sorted from blood, obtained in a trial of the OX40 agonist ivuxolimab. The rearrangement combines TRBV2 with TRBJ1-5; 8 bases in the junction line up with TRBD1. This receptor was taken from an adult with an advanced solid tumor such as melanoma, head and neck, liver or kidney cancer. The CDR3 corresponds to CASRGTGYSNQPQHF. The nucleotides are TGTGCCAGCAGGGGGACAGGTTATAGCAATCAGCCCCAGCATTTT.